Only a few counts were recorded for the clone carrying this T cell receptor (beta chain). Germline loops: CDR1 WSHSY, CDR2 SAAADI. Trimming took 3 bases from V and 13 from J; bases not matched to a gene: 11. This CDR3 has 13 amino acids. The data originate from a study of cytomegalovirus exposure and HLA in healthy donors. 13 Jbeta primers and 60 Vbeta primers were used for the PCR. Sequencing used immunoSEQ multiplex PCR; TCRdb keeps in-frame clones, though not all of them. The table records fewer than 150,000 clones, over 75% of them present only once. This receptor was obtained from a man in his forties or fifties in good health and CMV-seronegative. The J gene is TRBJ2-5, the V gene TRBV10-2; 7 nucleotides align to TRBD1. The sequencing sample was made of PBMCs. In nucleotides, the CDR3 is TGCGCCAGCAGTGACAGACAGGGCAGAGTGGGGTACTTC. Its translation is CASSDRQGRVGYF.